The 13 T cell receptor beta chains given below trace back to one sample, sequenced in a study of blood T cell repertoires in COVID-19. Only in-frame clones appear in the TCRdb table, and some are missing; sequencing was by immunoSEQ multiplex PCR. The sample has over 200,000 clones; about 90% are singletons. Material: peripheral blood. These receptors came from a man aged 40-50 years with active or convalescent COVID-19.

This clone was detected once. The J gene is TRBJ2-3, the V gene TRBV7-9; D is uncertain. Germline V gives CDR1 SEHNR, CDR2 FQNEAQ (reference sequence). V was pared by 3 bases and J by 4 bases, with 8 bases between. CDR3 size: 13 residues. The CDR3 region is CASSFGTADTQYF. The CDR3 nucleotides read TGTGCCAGCAGCTTCGGTACGGCAGATACGCAGTATTTT. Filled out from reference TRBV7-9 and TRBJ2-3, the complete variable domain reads DTGVSQNPRHKITKRGQNVTFRCDPISEHNRLYWYRQTLGQGPEFLTYFQNEAQLEKSRLLSDRFSAERPKGSFSTLEIQRTEQGDSAMYLCASSFGTADTQYFGPGTRLTVL.

The CDR3 DNA follows: TGCAGCGTAGTAAGACAGGCCAGAGGGATGAACACTGAAGCTTTCTTT. As protein: CSVVRQARGMNTEAFF. The chain carries TRBV29-1 and TRBJ1-1; tentatively, D is TRBD1 (6 bases). Germline V gene lookup returns CDR1 SQVTM and CDR2 ANQGSEA. The CDR3 has 16 amino acids. V was trimmed by 6 bases and J by 0 bases, leaving 20 bases between them.

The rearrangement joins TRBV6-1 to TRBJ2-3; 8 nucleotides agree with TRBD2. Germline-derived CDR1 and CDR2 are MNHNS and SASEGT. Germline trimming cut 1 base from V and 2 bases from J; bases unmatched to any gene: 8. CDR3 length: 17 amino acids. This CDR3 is CASSEEGLDTYTDTQYF. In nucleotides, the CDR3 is TGTGCCAGCAGTGAAGAGGGACTAGACACTTACACAGATACGCAGTATTTT.

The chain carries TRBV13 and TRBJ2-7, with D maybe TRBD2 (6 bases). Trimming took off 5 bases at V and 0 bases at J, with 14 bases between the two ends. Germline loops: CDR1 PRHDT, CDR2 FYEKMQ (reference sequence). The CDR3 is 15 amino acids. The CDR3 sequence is CASSAGLPFSYEQYF. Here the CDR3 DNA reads TGTGCCAGCAGCGCGGGACTTCCGTTCTCCTACGAGCAGTACTTC.

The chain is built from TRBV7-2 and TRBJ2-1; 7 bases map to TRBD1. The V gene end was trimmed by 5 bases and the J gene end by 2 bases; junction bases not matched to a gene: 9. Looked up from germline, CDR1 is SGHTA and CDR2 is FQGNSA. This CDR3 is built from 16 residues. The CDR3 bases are TGTGCCAGCAGCCCCGGATGGGACAGCCCCTACAATGAGCAGTTCTTC. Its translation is CASSPGWDSPYNEQFF.

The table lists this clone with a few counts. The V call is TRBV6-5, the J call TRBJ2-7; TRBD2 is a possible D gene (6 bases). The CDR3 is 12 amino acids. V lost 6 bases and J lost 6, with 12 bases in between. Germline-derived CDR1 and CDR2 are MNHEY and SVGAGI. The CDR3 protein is CASRSRGSEQYF. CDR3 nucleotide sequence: TGTGCCAGCAGGTCCCGGGGGTCCGAGCAGTACTTC.

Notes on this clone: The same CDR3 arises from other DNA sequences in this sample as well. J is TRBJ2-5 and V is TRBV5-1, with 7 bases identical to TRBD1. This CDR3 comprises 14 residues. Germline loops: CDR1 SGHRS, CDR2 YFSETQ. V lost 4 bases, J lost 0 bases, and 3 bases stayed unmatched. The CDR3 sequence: CASSLTGNQETQYF. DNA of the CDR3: TGCGCCAGCAGCCTGACAGGGAACCAAGAGACCCAGTACTTC.

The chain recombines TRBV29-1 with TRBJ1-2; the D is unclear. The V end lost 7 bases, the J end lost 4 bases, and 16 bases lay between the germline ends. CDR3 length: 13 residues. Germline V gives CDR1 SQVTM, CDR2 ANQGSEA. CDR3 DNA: TGCAGCGCATGGACGGGAGGTCTCTATGGCTACACCTTC. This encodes CSAWTGGLYGYTF.

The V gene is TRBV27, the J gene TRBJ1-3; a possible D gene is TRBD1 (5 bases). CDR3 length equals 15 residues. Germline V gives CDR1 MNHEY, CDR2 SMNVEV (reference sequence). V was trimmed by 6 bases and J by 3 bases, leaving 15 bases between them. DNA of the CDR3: TGTGCCAGCAGGGGGGGGAGTCCCTTTGGAAACACCATATATTTT. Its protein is CASRGGSPFGNTIYF.

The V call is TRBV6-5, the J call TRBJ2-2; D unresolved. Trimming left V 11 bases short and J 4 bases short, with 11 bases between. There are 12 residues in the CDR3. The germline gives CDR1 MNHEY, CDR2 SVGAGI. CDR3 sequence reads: CALVESTGELFF. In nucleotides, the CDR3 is TGTGCCCTGGTTGAGTCCACCGGGGAGCTGTTTTTT.

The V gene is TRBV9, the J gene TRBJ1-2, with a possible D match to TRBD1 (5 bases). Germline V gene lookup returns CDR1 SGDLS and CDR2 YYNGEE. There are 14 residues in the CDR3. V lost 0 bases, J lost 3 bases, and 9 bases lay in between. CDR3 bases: TGTGCCAGCAGCGTAGCGTCCAGGGACTATGGCTACACCTTC. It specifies CASSVASRDYGYTF.

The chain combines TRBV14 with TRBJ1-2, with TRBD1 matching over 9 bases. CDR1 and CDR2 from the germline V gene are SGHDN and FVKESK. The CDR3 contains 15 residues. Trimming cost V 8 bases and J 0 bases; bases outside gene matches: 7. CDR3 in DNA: TGTGCCAGCCGTGTCTGGACAGGGGCTAACTATGGCTACACCTTC. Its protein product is CASRVWTGANYGYTF.

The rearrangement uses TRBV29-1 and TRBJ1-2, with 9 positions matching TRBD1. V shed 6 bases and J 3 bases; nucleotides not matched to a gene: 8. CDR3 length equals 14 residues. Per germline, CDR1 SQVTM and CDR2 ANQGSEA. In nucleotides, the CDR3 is TGCAGCGTCGTTCGGGACAGGGCAGACTATGGCTACACCTTC. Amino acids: CSVVRDRADYGYTF. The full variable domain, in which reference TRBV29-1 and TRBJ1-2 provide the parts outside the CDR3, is SAVISQKPSRDICQRGTSLTIQCQVDSQVTMMFWYRQQPGQSLTLIATANQGSEATYESGFVIDKFPISRPNLTFSTLTVSNMSPEDSSIYLCSVVRDRADYGYTFGSGTRLTVV.